These 8 T cell receptor beta chains were all obtained from the same sample, sequenced in a study of T cells in Graves' hyperthyroidism and ophthalmopathy. Researchers took RNA transcripts and amplified the TCR beta CDR3 regions from them. RT-PCR in the first round (using the HTBI primer set) targeted the TCR CDR3. TCRdb reprocessed the multiplex PCR reads with MiXCR, giving one entry per CDR3 protein. Among hundreds of thousands of distinct CDR3 sequences listed, 14% to 15% were seen once. Material for sequencing was blood. All receptors derive from a man between 18 and 29 years old with Graves' ophthalmopathy.

This clonotype was seen repeatedly, ten times or more. The genes are TRBV15 and TRBJ2-7; possibly TRBD2 for D (6 bases). With 1 base removed from V and 6 bases from J, the gap between germline ends came to 16 bases. Germline V gene lookup returns CDR1 LNHNV and CDR2 YYDKDF (reference sequence). This CDR3 contains 15 residues. CDR3 loop: CATSRVGRTLLEQYF. The CDR3 coding sequence is TGTGCCACCAGCAGAGTGGGGAGGACCCTTCTCGAGCAGTACTTC.

This sequence joins TRBV6-5 and TRBJ2-7; D is perhaps TRBD2 (6 bases). The CDR3 loop spans 13 amino acids. CDR1 is MNHEY and CDR2 is SVGAGI in the germline V gene. V shed 3 bases and J shed 3 bases, with 9 bases lying between them. DNA of the CDR3: TGTGCCAGCAGTTATGACGGGAGCTACGAGCAGTACTTC. Translation gives CASSYDGSYEQYF.

At least ten counts were recorded for this clonotype. The rearrangement uses TRBV7-9 and TRBJ1-2; TRBD1 might be the D (5 bases). The CDR3 runs 15 residues. CDR1 and CDR2 from the germline V gene are SEHNR and FQNEAQ (reference sequence). Trimming cost V 7 bases and J 4 bases, with 19 bases left between them. The CDR3 sequence is CASTLSRDVSYGYTF. The DNA for the CDR3 is TGTGCCAGCACCCTAAGCCGGGACGTGAGCTATGGCTACACCTTC.

J is TRBJ1-6 and V is TRBV19; unclear D gene. The CDR3 consists of 11 residues. Trimming removed 1 base from V and 17 bases from J, with 9 bases in between. From germline, CDR1 is LNHDA and CDR2 SQIVND (reference sequence). CDR3 in amino acids: CASSIGPIFHF. The CDR3 nucleotides are TGTGCCAGTAGTATAGGGCCGATCTTCCACTTT.

This clonotype was counted ten times or more. The J gene is TRBJ1-2, the V gene TRBV7-9; perhaps TRBD1 as D (5 bases). Trimming left V 3 bases short and J 4 bases short, with 9 bases between. Per the germline V gene, CDR1 is SEHNR and CDR2 is FQNEAQ (reference sequence). The CDR3 extends over 13 amino acids. DNA for the CDR3: TGTGCCAGCAGCTTTAGGGGCGGCTATGGCTACACCTTC. This translates into CASSFRGGYGYTF.

Many counts were recorded for this clonotype. The chain carries TRBV3-1 and TRBJ2-5; the D gene is possibly TRBD1 (6 bases). CDR3 length equals 15 residues. The V and J ends lost 1 base and 10 bases respectively, with 19 bases between them. The germline V gene encodes CDR1 LGHDT and CDR2 YNNKEL (reference sequence). CDR3: CASSQGTGPKVGQYF. The CDR3 DNA sequence: TGTGCCAGCAGCCAAGGAACAGGGCCAAAAGTGGGCCAGTACTTC.

Many counts were recorded for this clonotype. In DNA form, the CDR3 reads TGTGCCAGCAGTGAAATGGGCTACGAGCAGTACTTC. It translates to CASSEMGYEQYF. This chain joins TRBV2 and TRBJ2-7; D gene uncertain. Trimming cost V 2 bases and J 3 bases, with 5 bases left between them. Germline V lookup: CDR1 SNHLY, CDR2 FYNNEI. The CDR3 length is 12 residues.

This rearrangement joins TRBV20-1 to TRBJ2-7; D may match TRBD1 or TRBD2 (5 bases each). V was pared by 0 bases and J by 2 bases, with 14 bases between. This CDR3 has 15 amino acids. The germline V gene has CDR1 DFQATT and CDR2 SNEGSKA (reference sequence). In DNA, the CDR3 is TGCAGTGCTAGAGATACTCGGGACGGTCCCTACGAGCAGTACTTC. Amino acid sequence: CSARDTRDGPYEQYF.